In this sample, the clone carrying this T cell receptor (beta chain) turned up once. The data originate from a study of blood T cell repertoires in COVID-19. Study in general: From T cells, B-cell-depleted T cells, or PBMCs came the material, which was cDNA or gDNA.

With 8 bases removed from V and 0 bases from J, the gap between germline ends came to 10 bases. Germline V gene lookup returns CDR1 LNHNV and CDR2 YYDKDF (reference sequence). This CDR3 comprises 14 residues. Authors' processing steps: The assay estimated nucleated cells by amplifying reference gene primers. Clones were sequenced by immunoSEQ multiplex PCR, and TCRdb holds only the in-frame ones, with some missing. V and J calls and clone size are as listed in that table; D and trimming were resolved from the DNA. Of approximately 250,000 clones listed, around 81% are singletons. The gene calls are TRBV15 and TRBJ1-4; D is undetermined. This receptor was obtained from a woman aged 60-70 years with active or convalescent COVID-19. Sequenced: peripheral blood. As DNA, the CDR3 is TGTGCCACCCAACCGGGAGCAACTAATGAAAAACTGTTTTTT. Amino acid sequence: CATQPGATNEKLFF.